This record looks at one T cell receptor beta chain sequence and its context. The antigen is undetermined. TCRdb fed the RT-PCR reads into MiXCR, producing one record per CDR3 protein. Here the sample spans about 650,000 distinct CDR3 sequences, approximately 14% being singletons. These data are taken from a study of response to subunit inactivated influenza vaccine. The CDR3 loop spans 13 amino acids. Germline lookup yields CDR1 SEHNR and CDR2 FQNEAQ (reference sequence). V lost 3 bases to trimming and J lost 8 bases, with 11 bases between them. The study, taken as a whole, reports: Only a handful of new T cells, the authors suggested, are recruited with each seasonal influenza vaccination.

Source: PBMCs from blood, taken 11 to 12 days after vaccination. The sequence was collected from a man in his forties or fifties who received an inactivated influenza vaccine. V and J are TRBV7-9 and TRBJ2-1, with unresolved D. Here the CDR3 reads CASSFRARYEQFF. CDR3 nucleotide sequence: TGTGCCAGCAGCTTCCGTGCGAGATATGAGCAGTTCTTC.